Presented here are 26 T cell receptor beta chains from one specimen sequenced in a study of radiation and T cells in renal cell carcinoma. Documented time point: baseline pretreatment blood. Treatment indicated: 15 Gy SBRT to primary tumor, nephrectomy 4 weeks later. Method: immunoSEQ multiplex PCR; TCRdb's copy keeps in-frame clones and lacks some. Seen here are approximately 120,000 clones, roughly 80% observed once, and the top ten hold about 3%. Sequences were derived from blood, sampled from a patient whose treatment included radiotherapy and nephrectomy. Receptor source: a woman in her sixties or seventies with renal cell carcinoma.

This chain joins TRBV7-8 and TRBJ1-1, with 7 bases identical to TRBD1. CDR1 is SGHVS and CDR2 is FQNEAQ in the germline V gene. Trimming at V came to 1 base and at J to 4 bases, leaving 21 bases not matched to a gene. This CDR3 is built from 20 residues. In nucleotides, the CDR3 is TGTGCCAGCAGCTTAGAGCAAAGGGATTCGGGAGGGGGCCCGAGCACTGAAGCTTTCTTT. This gives the protein CASSLEQRDSGGGPSTEAFF.

J is TRBJ2-7 and V is TRBV7-2; TRBD2 might be the D (5 bases). CDR1 and CDR2 (germline): SGHTA, FQGNSA. Trimming took 6 bases from V and 11 from J, leaving 20 bases between them. This CDR3 has 13 amino acids. CDR3 protein: CASSRYTGYGEYF. CDR3 DNA sequence: TGTGCCAGCAGTCGATACACTGGCTACGGGGAGTACTTC.

The chain joins TRBV10-3 to TRBJ1-1; unclear D gene. This CDR3 has 15 residues. The V gene lost 2 bases and the J gene lost 0 bases, with 10 bases spanning the gap. The germline gives CDR1 ENHRY, CDR2 SYGVKD. The CDR3 region is CAISERVGMNTEAFF. CDR3 sequence (DNA): TGTGCCATCAGTGAGAGGGTGGGGATGAACACTGAAGCTTTCTTT.

J is TRBJ2-1 and V is TRBV7-9; 9 bases line up with TRBD2. This CDR3 has 17 amino acids. V trimming: 3 bases; J trimming: 5 bases; junction bases outside the gene matches: 11. Germline CDR1 is SEHNR and CDR2 is FQNEAQ (reference sequence). In DNA, the CDR3 is TGTGCCAGCAGCTTCCCATCACGACTAGCGGAAGACAATGAGCAGTTCTTC. Translating it yields CASSFPSRLAEDNEQFF.

The table lists this clone with a count of one. This chain joins TRBV7-3 and TRBJ2-5, with 8 bases identical to TRBD1. The germline V gene has CDR1 SGHTA and CDR2 FQGTGA. The CDR3 loop spans 17 amino acids. Trimming removed 1 base from V and 5 bases from J; junction bases left unmatched: 12. The CDR3 DNA reads TGTGCCAGCAGCTTAAGATTGGGTACAGGGGGTTGGGAGACCCAGTACTTC. This gives the protein CASSLRLGTGGWETQYF.

This chain joins TRBV5-4 and TRBJ2-7; 7 nucleotides agree with TRBD1. CDR1 and CDR2 (germline): SGHNT, YYREEE (reference sequence). V trimming: 3 bases; J trimming: 2 bases; junction bases outside the gene matches: 5. The CDR3 extends over 14 amino acids. The CDR3 is CASSSRQGTYEQYF. The CDR3 nucleotides read TGTGCCAGCAGCTCTAGACAGGGAACCTACGAGCAGTACTTC. Drawing the rest from reference TRBV5-4 and TRBJ2-7, the complete variable domain is ETGVTQSPTHLIKTRGQQVTLRCSSQSGHNTVSWYQQALGQGPQFIFQYYREEENGRGNFPPRFSGLQFPNYSSELNVNALELDDSALYLCASSSRQGTYEQYFGPGTRLTVT.

V and J are TRBV7-2 and TRBJ2-2, with a possible D match to TRBD1 (5 bases). Trimming shortened V by 5 bases and J by 1 base, and 17 bases separated the two germline ends. The CDR3 is made up of 17 amino acids. Germline V CDR1 and CDR2: SGHTA, FQGNSA. CDR3 nucleotides: TGTGCCAGCAGCCCCCCCCCGGACACACTGAACACCGGGGAGCTGTTTTTT. Translated: CASSPPPDTLNTGELFF.

V is TRBV10-3 and J is TRBJ1-4, with TRBD1 matching over 7 bases. This CDR3 has 18 amino acids. Germline values: CDR1 ENHRY, CDR2 SYGVKD. With V trimmed by 2 bases and J by 1 base, 10 bases remained unmatched. Here the CDR3 reads CAISEGRAGGGTNEKLFF. The CDR3 DNA reads as TGTGCCATCAGTGAGGGTCGGGCAGGGGGAGGAACTAATGAAAAACTGTTTTTT.

V usage is TRBV5-1 and J usage is TRBJ2-1; 7 nucleotides match TRBD2. This CDR3 is built from 16 residues. V gave up 0 bases and J gave up 0 bases; unmatched junction bases: 3. Germline V lookup: CDR1 SGHRS, CDR2 YFSETQ. This chain's CDR3 is CASSLAGGSSYNEQFF. The CDR3 bases are TGCGCCAGCAGCTTGGCGGGCGGGAGCTCCTACAATGAGCAGTTCTTC.

DNA for the CDR3: TGTGCCAGTAGGGAAACAAGGAACACCGGGGAGCTGTTTTTT. This gives the protein CASRETRNTGELFF. The chain recombines TRBV19 with TRBJ2-2; D not resolved. Between the trimmed V and J ends, which lost 6 bases and 1 base, there was a span of 9 bases. The CDR3 is 14 residues long. Germline CDR1 reads LNHDA; CDR2 reads SQIVND (reference sequence).

This chain connects TRBV6-1 to TRBJ1-2, with D perhaps TRBD1 (5 bases). The CDR3 is made up of 12 amino acids. Germline CDR1 MNHNS, CDR2 SASEGT. With 4 bases removed from V and 8 bases from J, the gap between germline ends came to 11 bases. CDR3 in amino acids: CASSGGERGYTF. As DNA, the CDR3 is TGTGCCAGCAGTGGGGGGGAGAGGGGCTACACCTTC.

This clone was detected only once. The chain joins TRBV6-1 to TRBJ2-5; tentative D call: TRBD2 (5 bases). V shed 6 bases and J shed 4 bases, with 12 bases lying between them. This CDR3 has 13 residues. CDR1 and CDR2 (germline): MNHNS, SASEGT. The CDR3 here is CASSATGGETQYF. Written as DNA, the CDR3 is TGTGCCAGCAGCGCCACTGGAGGAGAGACCCAGTACTTC.

V and J are TRBV15 and TRBJ2-1, with D uncertain. The CDR3 has 14 amino acids. Trimming cost V 7 bases and J 0 bases, with 10 bases left between them. In germline, CDR1 is LNHNV, CDR2 YYDKDF (reference sequence). CDR3 region: CATMNWSSYNEQFF. DNA for the CDR3: TGTGCCACCATGAACTGGAGCTCCTACAATGAGCAGTTCTTC.

This clone was seen only a few times. This rearrangement joins TRBV28 to TRBJ2-7; TRBD1 matches 9 bases. There are 16 residues in the CDR3. Germline V gene data show CDR1 as MDHEN and CDR2 as SYDVKM. V trimming: 4 bases; J trimming: 1 base; junction bases outside the gene matches: 8. The CDR3 loop is CASSSTGTGSSYEQYF. CDR3 coding DNA: TGTGCCAGCAGTTCAACCGGGACAGGGTCTTCCTACGAGCAGTACTTC.

This chain links TRBV9 with TRBJ2-5, with 7 nucleotides matching TRBD2. Germline loops: CDR1 SGDLS, CDR2 YYNGEE. This CDR3 contains 17 residues. Germline trimming cut 0 bases from V and 1 base from J; bases unmatched to any gene: 9. For the CDR3, the DNA is TGTGCCAGCAGCGTAGGAGGTCTTGGCGGGGGCCAAGAGACCCAGTACTTC. This gives the protein CASSVGGLGGGQETQYF. Variable domain in full (rest from reference TRBV9 and TRBJ2-5): DSGVTQTPKHLITATGQRVTLRCSPRSGDLSVYWYQQSLDQGLQFLIQYYNGEERAKGNILERFSAQQFPDLHSELNLSSLELGDSALYFCASSVGGLGGGQETQYFGPGTRLLVL.

This clone was detected once. This rearrangement joins TRBV28 to TRBJ2-5, with D possibly matching TRBD2 (5 bases). Germline V gene lookup returns CDR1 MDHEN and CDR2 SYDVKM. V lost 2 bases to trimming and J lost 4 bases, with 11 bases between them. The CDR3 contains 14 residues. In DNA, the CDR3 is TGTGCCAGCAGTTTAAGGGCTGGAGGAGAGACCCAGTACTTC. Translation: CASSLRAGGETQYF.

The V gene is TRBV4-2, the J gene TRBJ1-1, with D possibly being TRBD1 (5 bases). This CDR3 has 15 amino acids. The V gene lost 4 bases and the J gene lost 5 bases, with 17 bases spanning the gap. The germline CDR1 and CDR2 sequences are LGHNA and YNFKEQ. CDR3 region: CASSLTGGMRTEAFF. CDR3 in DNA: TGTGCCAGCAGCCTTACCGGGGGGATGCGGACTGAAGCTTTCTTT.

The J gene is TRBJ2-1, the V gene TRBV5-4; D is possibly TRBD1 (6 bases). Looked up from germline, CDR1 is SGHNT and CDR2 is YYREEE (reference sequence). The CDR3 loop spans 15 amino acids. The V and J ends lost 4 bases and 2 bases respectively, with 13 bases between them. The CDR3 spells CASSPPGVAYNEQFF. The CDR3 DNA reads TGTGCCAGCAGCCCCCCAGGGGTGGCCTACAATGAGCAGTTCTTC.

J is TRBJ1-3 and V is TRBV4-1; D gene uncertain. CDR3 length: 15 amino acids. V lost 0 bases to trimming and J lost 1 base, with 7 bases between them. Per the germline V gene, CDR1 is MGHRA and CDR2 is YSYEKL. CDR3 loop: CASSQDWRSGNTIYF. The CDR3 DNA is TGCGCCAGCAGCCAAGATTGGAGGTCTGGAAACACCATATATTTT.

The rearrangement links TRBV18 to TRBJ2-1, with TRBD1 matching over 10 bases. The CDR3 extends over 15 amino acids. After removal of 5 bases from V and 6 bases from J, the junction contained 7 bases not matched to a gene. Looked up from germline, CDR1 is KGHSH and CDR2 is LQKENI. The CDR3 nucleotides read TGTGCCAGCTCATCCATCCGGGACAGGGGCAATGAGCAGTTCTTC. Amino acids: CASSSIRDRGNEQFF.

This rearrangement joins TRBV7-2 to TRBJ2-3; a weak D match, TRBD1 (6 bases). This CDR3 comprises 16 residues. V gave up 5 bases and J gave up 0 bases, with 15 bases separating them. In germline, CDR1 is SGHTA, CDR2 FQGNSA. This chain's CDR3 is CASSPGTGISTDTQYF. The DNA of the CDR3 is TGTGCCAGCAGCCCGGGCACAGGGATAAGCACAGATACGCAGTATTTT. The whole variable domain, filled in from reference TRBV7-2 and TRBJ2-3, reads GAGVSQSPSNKVTEKGKDVELRCDPISGHTALYWYRQSLGQGLEFLIYFQGNSAPDKSGLPSDRFSAERTGGSVSTLTIQRTQQEDSAVYLCASSPGTGISTDTQYFGPGTRLTVL.

The sample holds a few counts of this clone. The chain has TRBV11-2 and TRBJ1-2, with D unclear. The CDR3 totals 14 residues. The V gene's germline CDR1 is SGHAT and CDR2 FQNNGV. Trimming removed 5 bases at V and 1 base at J, with 11 bases between. CDR3 sequence reads: CASSPPNFNYGYTF. The CDR3 DNA sequence: TGTGCCAGCAGCCCTCCGAACTTTAACTATGGCTACACCTTC.

This clone has only a few counts. The chain joins TRBV4-1 to TRBJ2-3; TRBD1 might be the D (6 bases). V lost 4 bases, J lost 4 bases, and 21 bases lay in between. Germline CDR1 MGHRA, CDR2 YSYEKL. This CDR3 comprises 17 residues. The CDR3 sequence: CASSPPGLGADADTQYF. CDR3 bases: TGCGCCAGCAGCCCCCCCGGTCTGGGGGCGGACGCAGATACGCAGTATTTT.

The chain joins TRBV5-1 to TRBJ2-3; D gene ambiguous. Trimming left V 1 base short and J 0 bases short, with 9 bases between. CDR3 length equals 15 residues. CDR1 SGHRS and CDR2 YFSETQ come from the germline V gene. The CDR3: CASSLFLGSTDTQYF. The DNA of the CDR3 is TGCGCCAGCAGCTTGTTTCTAGGTAGCACAGATACGCAGTATTTT.

The chain is built from TRBV27 and TRBJ2-3; 8 bases are a match to TRBD2. Unmatched junction bases numbered 7, after V lost 5 bases and J lost 3 bases. The V gene's germline CDR1 is MNHEY and CDR2 SMNVEV (reference sequence). This CDR3 spans 15 amino acids. In DNA, the CDR3 is TGTGCCAGCAGTCGGGAGGGATTTCGGACAGATACGCAGTATTTT. It translates to CASSREGFRTDTQYF.

The gene calls are TRBV5-1 and TRBJ2-1; a weak D match, TRBD1 (6 bases). This CDR3 has 17 amino acids. With 4 bases removed from V and 6 bases from J, the gap between germline ends came to 23 bases. Per the germline V gene, CDR1 is SGHRS and CDR2 is YFSETQ. CDR3 in DNA: TGCGCCAGCAGCCCATTAGGGACACCTTTTAAGGGCAATGAGCAGTTCTTC. It codes for CASSPLGTPFKGNEQFF.